Below, 24 T cell receptor beta chains from the same sample are listed, as sequenced in a study of T cell responses to AZD1222 COVID-19 vaccine. Profiled with immunoSEQ multiplex PCR; TCRdb holds only in-frame clones, not every one. The sample shows 150,000 or so clones, 90% to 95% of them seen only once. The specimen comprised peripheral blood, sampled on day 0 of AZD1222 vaccination. These receptors were taken from an adult in good health.

This clone was recorded once. The V gene is TRBV4-1, the J gene TRBJ1-5; the D is unclear. The CDR3 is 15 amino acids. V was trimmed by 1 base and J by 4 bases, leaving 11 bases between them. CDR1 and CDR2 (germline): MGHRA, YSYEKL. In DNA form, the CDR3 reads TGCGCCAGCAGCCAAGTGGTCATCCCAAATCAGCCCCAGCATTTT. Translating gives CASSQVVIPNQPQHF.

The rearrangement uses TRBV20-1 and TRBJ1-5, with no clear D. V was pared by 3 bases and J by 3 bases, with 9 bases between. The CDR3 extends over 13 amino acids. Looked up from germline, CDR1 is DFQATT and CDR2 is SNEGSKA (reference sequence). The DNA of the CDR3 is TGCAGTGCTAGTGGAGGAAACAATCAGCCCCAGCATTTT. It codes for CSASGGNNQPQHF.

The rearrangement uses TRBV5-1 and TRBJ2-1, with 10 bases that match TRBD2. Germline CDR1 reads SGHRS; CDR2 reads YFSETQ. This CDR3 is 15 amino acids long. Trimming removed 1 base from V and 4 bases from J; junction bases left unmatched: 2. The chain's CDR3 is CASSLIAGGYNEQFF. In nucleotides, the CDR3 is TGCGCCAGCAGCTTGATAGCGGGAGGATACAATGAGCAGTTCTTC.

This sequence joins TRBV12-3 or TRBV12-4 and TRBJ2-1, with TRBD2 as a possible D gene (6 bases). The V and J ends lost 5 bases and 6 bases respectively, with 11 bases between them. This CDR3 is 13 amino acids long. CDR3 loop: CASSAGFPNEQFF. CDR3 DNA: TGTGCCAGCAGTGCGGGGTTCCCCAATGAGCAGTTCTTC.

This chain joins TRBV9 and TRBJ2-5; TRBD2 aligns across 8 bases. This CDR3 region has 15 residues. Per germline, CDR1 SGDLS and CDR2 YYNGEE. Trimming removed 0 bases from V and 5 bases from J; junction bases left unmatched: 6. The CDR3 sequence is CASSVAGGALETQYF. The CDR3 nucleotides read TGTGCCAGCAGCGTAGCCGGGGGGGCTCTCGAGACCCAGTACTTC. The full variable domain, with the rest looked up from reference TRBV9 and TRBJ2-5, is DSGVTQTPKHLITATGQRVTLRCSPRSGDLSVYWYQQSLDQGLQFLIQYYNGEERAKGNILERFSAQQFPDLHSELNLSSLELGDSALYFCASSVAGGALETQYFGPGTRLLVL.

The chain has TRBV3-1 (or the pseudogene TRBV3-2) and TRBJ1-6, with D perhaps TRBD1 (6 bases). V was trimmed by 0 bases and J by 11 bases, leaving 14 bases between them. Germline lookup yields CDR1 LGHDT and CDR2 YNNKEL (reference sequence). The CDR3 consists of 15 residues. For the CDR3, the DNA is TGTGCCAGCAGCCAAGAAACAGGGTATTATACACCCCTCCACTTT. Its protein is CASSQETGYYTPLHF.

The V and J genes are TRBV9 and TRBJ2-3, with D hard to call. Germline CDR1 SGDLS, CDR2 YYNGEE. The germline V and J ends were trimmed by 1 base and 1 base, with 7 bases remaining between them. This CDR3 has 14 residues. CDR3 in amino acids: CASSVSRGTDTQYF. As DNA, the CDR3 is TGTGCCAGCAGCGTATCTCGGGGCACAGATACGCAGTATTTT.

The V call is TRBV5-4, the J call TRBJ1-1; 8 nucleotides line up with TRBD1. V lost 3 bases to trimming and J lost 7 bases; unmatched junction nucleotides: 14. The CDR3 extends over 16 amino acids. The germline V gene has CDR1 SGHNT and CDR2 YYREEE (reference sequence). The CDR3: CASSSASGTGHVEAFF. CDR3 bases: TGTGCCAGCAGCTCAGCTTCCGGGACAGGCCACGTTGAAGCTTTCTTT.

This rearrangement joins TRBV15 to TRBJ1-2; D is possibly TRBD1 (5 bases). Germline CDR1 and CDR2: LNHNV and YYDKDF (reference sequence). Deletions cut 2 bases from V and 6 bases from J, with 10 bases between. The CDR3 is made up of 13 amino acids. The CDR3 spells CATSRQGKNGYTF. DNA of the CDR3: TGTGCCACCAGCAGACAGGGAAAGAATGGCTACACCTTC.

The chain combines TRBV10-3 with TRBJ1-2; 9 bases match TRBD1. V shed 5 bases, J shed 8 bases, and the junction held 12 bases outside the gene matches. The CDR3 sequence is 15 residues long. Germline CDR1 and CDR2: ENHRY and SYGVKD. The CDR3 here is CAISIPGQGKSGYTF. The CDR3 coding sequence is TGTGCCATCAGTATACCGGGACAGGGTAAATCGGGCTACACCTTC.

This chain links TRBV5-1 with TRBJ1-1; no clear D gene. From germline, CDR1 is SGHRS and CDR2 YFSETQ. This CDR3 comprises 14 residues. Trimming pared 1 base from V and 2 bases from J, leaving 9 bases between. Here the CDR3 reads CASSLPSGNTEAFF. The CDR3 DNA is TGCGCCAGCAGCTTGCCGTCAGGTAACACTGAAGCTTTCTTT.

In this sample, this clone turned up once. The chain recombines TRBV7-8 with TRBJ2-1; 7 positions agree with TRBD2. The CDR3 covers 14 residues. V dropped 5 bases and J dropped 4; count of bases not matched to a gene: 5. CDR1 SGHVS and CDR2 FQNEAQ come from the germline V gene. The CDR3 sequence is CASSPGTTYNEQFF. The CDR3 DNA reads TGTGCCAGCAGCCCCGGGACTACTTACAATGAGCAGTTCTTC.

The gene calls are TRBV5-6 and TRBJ1-2; D is perhaps TRBD1 (5 bases). Germline values: CDR1 SGHDT, CDR2 YYEEEE. V gave up 1 base and J gave up 2 bases, with 9 bases separating them. The CDR3 consists of 14 residues. The CDR3 DNA sequence: TGTGCCAGCAGCTTGTGGTGGGGGAACTATGGCTACACCTTC. Translation gives CASSLWWGNYGYTF.

The CDR3 bases are TGTGCCAGCAGGGCGGGGGAGATGCGTGAAAAACTGTTTTTT. The encoded protein is CASRAGEMREKLFF. The chain links TRBV6-5 to TRBJ1-4; TRBD1 is a possible D gene (5 bases). Germline-derived CDR1 and CDR2 are MNHEY and SVGAGI. Between the trimmed V and J ends, which lost 6 bases and 7 bases, there was a span of 15 bases. This CDR3 is 14 amino acids long.

This sequence joins TRBV30 and TRBJ1-4, with a weak D call TRBD1 (6 bases). The V end was cut by 2 bases, the J end by 8 bases, with 18 bases between. Germline loops: CDR1 GTSNPN, CDR2 SVGIG (reference sequence). This CDR3 has 15 residues. DNA of the CDR3: TGTGCCTGGAGTCTACAGGGACCGCTTAGGGAAAAACTGTTTTTT. Its protein is CAWSLQGPLREKLFF.

The CDR3: CASSPWTLASYEQYF. DNA of the CDR3: TGTGCCAGCAGTCCCTGGACGCTTGCCTCCTACGAGCAGTACTTC. This rearrangement joins TRBV6-5 to TRBJ2-7; D gene uncertain. The CDR3 loop spans 15 amino acids. V lost 5 bases and J lost 0, with 14 bases in between. The germline CDR1 and CDR2 sequences are MNHEY and SVGAGI.

The V call is TRBV19, the J call TRBJ1-4; D possibly corresponds to TRBD1 (6 bases). Between the trimmed V and J ends, which lost 4 bases and 4 bases, there was a span of 22 bases. This CDR3 region has 18 residues. Germline-derived CDR1 and CDR2 are LNHDA and SQIVND (reference sequence). CDR3: CASSKWESGGRGNEKLFF. The DNA of the CDR3 is TGTGCCAGTAGTAAGTGGGAGAGCGGGGGCCGAGGTAATGAAAAACTGTTTTTT.

The chain recombines TRBV6-2 or TRBV6-3 with TRBJ1-6; a weak D match, TRBD1 (6 bases). The CDR3 runs 17 residues. V dropped 6 bases and J dropped 0 bases, with 15 bases sitting between them. The V gene's germline CDR1 is MNHEY and CDR2 SVGEGT. The CDR3 protein is CASSLPGASSYNSPLHF. In DNA form, the CDR3 reads TGTGCCAGCAGCCTCCCGGGGGCGAGCTCCTATAATTCACCCCTCCACTTT.

This chain uses TRBV19 with TRBJ1-6; a possible D gene is TRBD1 (6 bases). This CDR3 has 15 residues. Trimming took off 6 bases at V and 0 bases at J, with 9 bases between the two ends. Germline-derived CDR1 and CDR2 are LNHDA and SQIVND (reference sequence). The CDR3 is CASSHRVSYNSPLHF. The CDR3 bases are TGTGCCAGTAGCCACAGGGTCTCCTATAATTCACCCCTCCACTTT.

J is TRBJ2-7 and V is TRBV28; 7 bases align to TRBD2. Trimming took 3 bases from V and 4 from J; bases not matched to a gene: 6. The CDR3 is 14 residues long. CDR1 and CDR2 from the germline V gene are MDHEN and SYDVKM. CDR3 nucleotides: TGTGCCAGCAGTTTTCAGGGAGGGAAATACGAGCAGTACTTC. Its protein product is CASSFQGGKYEQYF.

The chain couples TRBV6-1 to TRBJ1-2; no clear D. Germline V gene sequence: CDR1 MNHNS, CDR2 SASEGT. The CDR3 covers 13 residues. V was pared by 3 bases and J by 6 bases, with 11 bases between. The CDR3 DNA reads TGTGCCAGCAGTGAGGGAGGGTCTCATGGCTACACCTTC. As protein: CASSEGGSHGYTF.

The gene calls are TRBV30 and TRBJ2-5; unclear D gene. The CDR3 consists of 12 residues. Germline V gene lookup returns CDR1 GTSNPN and CDR2 SVGIG (reference sequence). V shed 3 bases and J shed 2 bases, with 7 bases lying between them. CDR3 nucleotide sequence: TGTGCCTGGAGCGTCTCACAAGAGACCCAGTACTTC. Translated, it gives CAWSVSQETQYF.

V gene TRBV19 combines with J gene TRBJ2-1; D gene ambiguous. Per germline, CDR1 LNHDA and CDR2 SQIVND (reference sequence). Deletions cut 3 bases from V and 8 bases from J, with 8 bases between. The CDR3 has 12 amino acids. The CDR3 DNA reads as TGTGCCAGTAGTATGAGGTGGGATGAGCAGTTCTTC. It codes for CASSMRWDEQFF.

The rearrangement links TRBV6-5 to TRBJ2-5; possible D gene TRBD1, 6 bases. This CDR3 contains 11 residues. The germline V gene has CDR1 MNHEY and CDR2 SVGAGI. Between the trimmed V and J ends, which lost 11 bases and 3 bases, there was a span of 10 bases. The CDR3 region is CAGRTEETQYF. The DNA of the CDR3 is TGTGCCGGAAGGACAGAAGAGACCCAGTACTTC.